This T cell receptor (beta chain) came from a study of T cells in Graves' hyperthyroidism and ophthalmopathy. This CDR3 region has 15 residues. With 3 bases clipped from V and 4 bases from J, the junction kept 7 bases outside the gene matches. Germline V gives CDR1 GTSNPN, CDR2 SVGIG (reference sequence). This clonotype has just a few counts. RNA transcripts were the template for amplifying TCR beta CDR3 regions. RT-PCR in the first round (using the HTBI primer set) targeted the TCR CDR3. TCRdb reprocessed the multiplex PCR reads with MiXCR, giving one entry per CDR3 protein. Here the sample spans 500,000 to 750,000 distinct CDR3 sequences, around a sixth being singletons.

The sequenced sample was blood. The receptor comes from a woman in her thirties with Graves' hyperthyroidism. The chain uses TRBV30 and TRBJ2-2; 8 nucleotides match TRBD2. CDR3 nucleotide sequence: TGTGCCTGGAGATCGGGCGGGAGGCGCACCGGGGAGCTGTTTTTT. Translating gives CAWRSGGRRTGELFF.